A selection of T cell receptor beta chains follows, all from one sample in a study of T cells in Graves' hyperthyroidism and ophthalmopathy. MiXCR, applied by TCRdb to the multiplex PCR reads, yields one record per CDR3 protein. The sample consists of roughly 180,000 distinct CDR3 sequences, over 15% of them appearing once. The sequenced sample consisted of blood. These receptor sequences come from a woman in her fifties or sixties with Graves' hyperthyroidism. CDR3s include the opening cysteine and the closing phenylalanine or tryptophan. D genes are given only for firm matches. Expanded clones are given a class, and other clones once, few, many or no size at all.

v_gene	abundance	d_gene	j_gene	CDR3aa	CDR3nt
TRBV12-3/TRBV12-4	many	TRBD2	TRBJ2-1	CASTLGGGGHNEQFF	TGTGCCAGCACCCTGGGGGGGGGAGGCCACAATGAGCAGTTCTTC
TRBV7-9	.	.	TRBJ2-1	CASSLSGDGYSEQFF	TGTGCCAGCAGCCTCTCGGGGGATGGGTATAGTGAGCAGTTCTTC
TRBV7-2	many	TRBD1	TRBJ2-3	CASSLALGQTTDTQYF	TGTGCCAGCAGCTTAGCGCTGGGACAGACGACAGATACGCAGTATTTT
TRBV15	many	.	TRBJ1-5	CATSRKRARRNQPQHF	TGTGCCACCAGCAGAAAAAGGGCCAGGAGGAATCAGCCCCAGCATTTT
TRBV7-2	many	.	TRBJ1-4	CASSQGTARREKLFF	TGTGCCAGCAGCCAGGGTACAGCGAGAAGGGAAAAACTGTTTTTT
TRBV5-8	few	TRBD1	TRBJ2-7	CASSLTGGASYEQYF	TGTGCCAGCAGCTTAACAGGGGGTGCCTCCTACGAGCAGTACTTC
TRBV6-5	.	.	TRBJ1-3	CASSSAGTSGNTIYF	TGTGCCAGCAGTTCCGCCGGGACTTCTGGAAACACCATATATTTT
TRBV5-1	many	TRBD1	TRBJ2-7	CASRKTGSSYEQYF	TGCGCCAGCAGAAAGACAGGGAGCTCCTACGAGCAGTACTTC
TRBV7-2	many	TRBD2	TRBJ2-3	CASSFSPAGGRNTQYF	TGTGCCAGCAGCTTTTCCCCAGCGGGGGGGCGAAATACGCAGTATTTT
TRBV28	once	TRBD2	TRBJ2-1	CASSPPGLADKSGNEQFF	TGTGCCAGCAGTCCCCCCGGACTAGCGGACAAGTCCGGGAATGAGCAGTTCTTC
TRBV6-2/TRBV6-3	many	TRBD1	TRBJ2-2	CASRPRGLTGELFF	TGTGCCAGCAGACCTAGGGGGCTGACCGGGGAGCTGTTTTTT
TRBV6-1	many	.	TRBJ1-1	CASSKKTVYEAFF	TGTGCCAGCAGTAAAAAAACAGTGTATGAAGCTTTCTTT
TRBV7-8	.	.	TRBJ2-2	CASSLGCSEPVYCPSASFGELFF	TGTGCCAGCAGCTTAGGCTGCTCCGAGCCGGTTTACTGTCCGAGTGCTAGTTTCGGGGAGCTGTTTTTT
TRBV2	many	.	TRBJ2-1	CASRDSRVEQFF	TGTGCCAGCAGGGACAGTCGAGTTGAGCAGTTCTTC
TRBV20-1	many	.	TRBJ1-5	CSAKDSNHNQPQHF	TGCAGTGCTAAAGACAGTAACCACAATCAGCCCCAGCATTTT
TRBV24-1	many	TRBD1	TRBJ2-3	CATSGAQGAFEDTQYF	TGTGCCACCAGTGGGGCCCAGGGGGCCTTTGAAGATACGCAGTATTTT
TRBV11-2	many	.	TRBJ2-7	CASSLRSPYEQYF	TGTGCCAGCAGCTTACGGAGTCCCTACGAGCAGTACTTC
TRBV5-1	many	TRBD1	TRBJ1-6	CASSFTGAERSPLHF	TGCGCCAGCAGCTTTACAGGGGCGGAGAGATCACCCCTCCACTTT
TRBV28	many	.	TRBJ1-5	CASTGGHYSNQPQHF	TGTGCCAGCACTGGGGGCCATTATAGCAATCAGCCCCAGCATTTT
TRBV3-1	few	TRBD1	TRBJ1-4	CASSPDAGTDYKYTNEKLFF	TGTGCCAGCAGCCCAGATGCCGGGACAGATTACAAGTACACCAATGAAAAACTGTTTTTT
TRBV7-9	few	TRBD1	TRBJ2-1	CASSLISLVPGQGVFF	TGTGCCAGCAGCTTAATATCCCTAGTCCCGGGACAGGGGGTTTTCTTC
TRBV27	once	.	TRBJ1-2	CASSLKGLLNYGYTF	TGTGCCAGCAGTTTAAAGGGGCTTCTCAACTATGGCTACACCTTC
TRBV4-1	.	.	TRBJ2-6	CASSQRSGNSGANVLTF	TGCGCCAGCAGCCAACGTAGTGGGAACTCTGGGGCCAACGTCCTGACTTTC
TRBV10-3	.	.	TRBJ2-7	CAISPSSYEQYF	TGTGCCATCAGTCCTAGCTCCTACGAGCAGTACTTC
TRBV29-1	many	.	TRBJ1-2	CSVVVNYGYTF	TGCAGCGTTGTGGTAAACTATGGCTACACCTTC
TRBV5-8	many	TRBD1	TRBJ1-1	CASSLVFHRGPKEAFF	TGTGCCAGCAGCTTGGTGTTTCACAGGGGACCTAAGGAAGCTTTCTTT
TRBV2	.	TRBD2	TRBJ2-1	CASREGDYNEQFF	TGTGCCAGTCGGGAGGGGGACTACAATGAGCAGTTCTTC
TRBV4-2	many	TRBD1	TRBJ2-5	CASSRLVGQTQETQYF	TGTGCCAGCAGCCGGCTGGTGGGACAGACCCAAGAGACCCAGTACTTC
TRBV24-1	many	.	TRBJ2-5	CATSDLAAGKETQYF	TGTGCCACCAGTGATTTAGCGGCAGGCAAGGAGACCCAGTACTTC
TRBV6-2/TRBV6-3	many	.	TRBJ1-2	CASSYSNLAGDYGYTF	TGTGCCAGCAGTTACTCGAACCTCGCAGGGGACTATGGCTACACCTTC
TRBV2	many	.	TRBJ2-1	CASRMTDSSYNDQFF	TGTGCCAGCAGAATGACTGACAGTAGTTACAATGATCAGTTCTTC